Presented here are 27 T cell receptor beta chains from one specimen sequenced in a study of cytomegalovirus exposure and HLA in healthy donors. PCR amplification relied on 60 Vbeta primers (plus 13 Jbeta primers). TCRdb's table, derived via immunoSEQ multiplex PCR, lists solely in-frame clones and lacks some. The sample yields some 160,000 clones, roughly 82% seen once. Material for sequencing was PBMCs. Source of these receptors: a woman between 25 and 40 years old in good health and CMV-seronegative.

The gene calls are TRBV5-4 and TRBJ1-3, with a weak D call TRBD1 (5 bases). CDR1 and CDR2 (germline): SGHNT, YYREEE (reference sequence). The CDR3 is 16 residues long. Between the trimmed V and J ends, which lost 7 bases and 1 base, there was a span of 18 bases. The CDR3 DNA reads TGTGCCAGCGGAGGGTCAGGGAGTGCGTCTGGAAACACCATATATTTT. Amino acid sequence: CASGGSGSASGNTIYF.

The table lists this clone with a few counts. The chain has TRBV19 and TRBJ1-1; possibly TRBD1 for D (6 bases). Trimming left V 1 base short and J 1 base short, with 10 bases between. Germline V gene data show CDR1 as LNHDA and CDR2 as SQIVND (reference sequence). This CDR3 spans 15 amino acids. CDR3 in amino acids: CASSIGGRGNTEAFF. The CDR3 coding sequence is TGTGCCAGTAGTATAGGTGGCAGGGGGAACACTGAAGCTTTCTTT.

The genes are TRBV27 and TRBJ2-5, with 8 bases aligning to TRBD2. Germline V lookup: CDR1 MNHEY, CDR2 SMNVEV (reference sequence). The CDR3 has 14 residues. After removal of 3 bases from V and 5 bases from J, the junction contained 5 bases not matched to a gene. CDR3 sequence (DNA): TGTGCCAGCAGTTTGGACCGCGGGGGGGAGACCCAGTACTTC. Translating gives CASSLDRGGETQYF.

The J gene is TRBJ2-3, the V gene TRBV10-3; 7 nucleotides line up with TRBD2. Germline CDR1 reads ENHRY; CDR2 reads SYGVKD. This CDR3 has 18 residues. J was trimmed by 0 bases and V by 10 bases; bases with no gene match: 19. CDR3 sequence: CATRPAPGTTLSTDTQYF. CDR3 DNA: TGTGCCACCAGGCCGGCTCCCGGGACTACCTTAAGCACAGATACGCAGTATTTT.

In its sample, this clone was seen a few times. The junction does not match germline at one end; this may be a read error. The chain carries TRBV7-9 and TRBJ2-2, with D perhaps being TRBD1 or TRBD2 (6 bases each). Germline CDR1 and CDR2: SEHNR and FQNEAQ (reference sequence). This CDR3 is built from 14 residues. CDR3 sequence reads: CSSRGGIADGELFF. The CDR3 nucleotides read TGTTCCAGCAGGGGCGGGATTGCCGACGGGGAGCTGTTTTTT.

This clone came up many times. The rearrangement links TRBV7-8 to TRBJ2-2; D is unresolved. Trimming cost V 3 bases and J 5 bases, with 4 bases left between them. Germline CDR1 and CDR2: SGHVS and FQNEAQ. The length of the CDR3 is 12 residues. The CDR3 loop is CASSLQTGELFF. The CDR3 bases are TGTGCCAGCAGCTTGCAGACCGGGGAGCTGTTTTTT.

Comments on this clone: At one end, the junction sequence differs from germline, possibly due to a read error. V is TRBV29-1 and J is TRBJ1-5, with TRBD1 identical over 10 bases. This CDR3 spans 13 amino acids. Germline CDR1 and CDR2: SQVTM and ANQGSEA. CDR3 loop: CSYRDRGDQPQHF. The CDR3 DNA is TGTAGCTACCGGGACAGGGGAGATCAGCCCCAGCATTTT.

To note about this clone: A read error may produce the germline difference seen at one junction end. The V gene is TRBV7-2, the J gene TRBJ1-2; 8 bases are shared with TRBD1. The CDR3 is made up of 15 amino acids. CDR1 and CDR2 from the germline V gene are SGHTA and FQGNSA. The CDR3 reads CASSLSWAGGYGYPF. The CDR3 region has the DNA TGTGCCAGCAGCTTATCTTGGGCAGGGGGCTATGGCTACCCCTTC.

CDR3 amino acids: CASSQGLAGPNEQFF. The CDR3 coding sequence is TGTGCCAGCAGTCAGGGACTAGCGGGGCCCAATGAGCAGTTCTTC. The chain couples TRBV27 to TRBJ2-1; 13 bases are shared with TRBD2. There are 15 residues in the CDR3. Germline CDR1 is MNHEY and CDR2 is SMNVEV (reference sequence). V shed 5 bases and J 6 bases; nucleotides not matched to a gene: 4.

This clone was detected a few times. V gene TRBV6-4 combines with J gene TRBJ2-2; D perhaps matches TRBD2 (5 bases). The CDR3 runs to 16 residues. Germline-derived CDR1 and CDR2 are MRHNA and SNTAGT. V dropped 2 bases and J dropped 5 bases, with 15 bases sitting between them. CDR3 DNA: TGTGCCAGCAGTGACGGGTCGGGAAGAGGAACCGGGGAGCTGTTTTTT. The encoded protein is CASSDGSGRGTGELFF.

CDR3 nucleotides: TGCGCCAGCAGCTTGGATGGGCAGGGAACTAATGAAAAACTGTTTTTT. It yields the protein CASSLDGQGTNEKLFF. The genes are TRBV5-1 and TRBJ1-4, with a possible D match to TRBD1 (5 bases). The CDR3 is made up of 16 amino acids. V lost 0 bases, J lost 1 base, and 10 bases lay in between. The germline gives CDR1 SGHRS, CDR2 YFSETQ. The full variable domain, its missing parts supplied by reference TRBV5-1 and TRBJ1-4, is KAGVTQTPRYLIKTRGQQVTLSCSPISGHRSVSWYQQTPGQGLQFLFEYFSETQRNKGNFPGRFSGRQFSNSRSEMNVSTLELGDSALYLCASSLDGQGTNEKLFFGSGTQLSVL.

The V gene is TRBV6-5, the J gene TRBJ2-1, with D maybe TRBD1 (6 bases). The V end was cut by 5 bases, the J end by 3 bases, with 14 bases between. Germline-derived CDR1 and CDR2 are MNHEY and SVGAGI. The CDR3 has 15 residues. CDR3 nucleotide sequence: TGTGCCAGCAGTCGCCGAACAGGGAGCTACAATGAGCAGTTCTTC. Protein product: CASSRRTGSYNEQFF.

The J gene is TRBJ2-5, the V gene TRBV29-1; 7 nucleotides match TRBD1. Trimming removed 6 bases from V and 0 bases from J; junction bases left unmatched: 1. Germline loops: CDR1 SQVTM, CDR2 ANQGSEA. The CDR3 spans 12 residues. The CDR3 sequence: CSVTGNQETQYF. CDR3 in DNA: TGCAGCGTGACAGGGAACCAAGAGACCCAGTACTTC. Supplemented by reference TRBV29-1 and TRBJ2-5, the full variable domain reads SAVISQKPSRDICQRGTSLTIQCQVDSQVTMMFWYRQQPGQSLTLIATANQGSEATYESGFVIDKFPISRPNLTFSTLTVSNMSPEDSSIYLCSVTGNQETQYFGPGTRLLVL.

This chain joins TRBV28 and TRBJ2-5; 13 positions match TRBD2. Per the germline V gene, CDR1 is MDHEN and CDR2 is SYDVKM. The CDR3 spans 16 residues. With 2 bases clipped from V and 8 bases from J, the junction kept 8 bases outside the gene matches. CDR3 in amino acids: CASSLRTSGSLFTQYF. CDR3 bases: TGTGCCAGCAGTTTAAGGACTAGCGGGAGCCTTTTTACCCAGTACTTC.

This clone has a handful of counts. This chain joins TRBV19 and TRBJ1-6; D remains ambiguous. This CDR3 is built from 13 residues. Per the germline V gene, CDR1 is LNHDA and CDR2 is SQIVND (reference sequence). V was clipped by 6 bases and J by 4 bases, with 7 bases between them. In DNA form, the CDR3 reads TGTGCCAGTAGCGCGGATTATAATTCACCCCTCCACTTT. Its protein product is CASSADYNSPLHF.

V is TRBV7-2 and J is TRBJ2-1; TRBD2 is a possible D gene (5 bases). From germline, CDR1 is SGHTA and CDR2 FQGNSA. Trimming took off 7 bases at V and 5 bases at J, with 12 bases between the two ends. The CDR3 sequence is 13 residues long. The CDR3: CASTLSADNEQFF. The CDR3 nucleotides read TGTGCCAGCACCCTTAGCGCCGACAATGAGCAGTTCTTC.

The chain carries TRBV19 and TRBJ1-1; tentatively, D is TRBD1 (6 bases). This CDR3 contains 14 residues. Deletions cut 5 bases from V and 0 bases from J, with 10 bases between. The germline CDR1 and CDR2 sequences are LNHDA and SQIVND (reference sequence). In nucleotides, the CDR3 is TGTGCCAGTAGTCAAAGGGGGTTGAACACTGAAGCTTTCTTT. Its translation: CASSQRGLNTEAFF. Based on the CDR3 plus reference TRBV19 and TRBJ1-1, the full variable domain is DGGITQSPKYLFRKEGQNVTLSCEQNLNHDAMYWYRQDPGQGLRLIYYSQIVNDFQKGDIAEGYSVSREKKESFPLTVTSAQKNPTAFYLCASSQRGLNTEAFFGQGTRLTVV.

The chain couples TRBV19 to TRBJ1-5, with D possibly being TRBD1 (6 bases). The CDR3 extends over 14 amino acids. Deletions cut 3 bases from V and 1 base from J, with 7 bases between. Per germline, CDR1 LNHDA and CDR2 SQIVND (reference sequence). Written as DNA, the CDR3 is TGTGCCAGTAGTATGGGGACAAGCAATCAGCCCCAGCATTTT. Its translation: CASSMGTSNQPQHF.

The count of this clone is one. The chain uses TRBV28 and TRBJ2-7; the match to TRBD1 covers 8 bases. Germline V lookup: CDR1 MDHEN, CDR2 SYDVKM. This CDR3 comprises 16 residues. V was pared by 1 base and J by 4 bases, with 9 bases of the junction left unmatched. CDR3 in amino acids: CASSLSSGTGVYEQYF. For the CDR3, the DNA is TGTGCCAGCAGTTTATCCTCCGGGACAGGAGTTTACGAGCAGTACTTC.

J is TRBJ1-4 and V is TRBV5-4, with 8 bases lining up with TRBD1. CDR3 length equals 16 residues. Germline-derived CDR1 and CDR2 are SGHNT and YYREEE (reference sequence). V gave up 0 bases and J gave up 7 bases; unmatched junction bases: 8. The CDR3 DNA follows: TGTGCCAGCAGCTTGGGGGGACAGGCCAGGATTGAAAAACTGTTTTTT. Translated: CASSLGGQARIEKLFF. The full variable domain, completed using reference TRBV5-4 and TRBJ1-4, is ETGVTQSPTHLIKTRGQQVTLRCSSQSGHNTVSWYQQALGQGPQFIFQYYREEENGRGNFPPRFSGLQFPNYSSELNVNALELDDSALYLCASSLGGQARIEKLFFGSGTQLSVL.

The chain has TRBV14 and TRBJ2-3, with 8 bases lining up with TRBD2. The CDR3 consists of 17 residues. Germline CDR1 and CDR2: SGHDN and FVKESK. J gave up 3 bases and V 1 base, and 9 bases lay outside the gene matches. The CDR3 reads CASSQVWNGGATDTQYF. As DNA, the CDR3 is TGTGCCAGCAGCCAAGTGTGGAACGGGGGGGCGACAGATACGCAGTATTTT.

The chain combines TRBV5-4 with TRBJ2-7; no reliable D call. The CDR3 consists of 14 residues. Germline CDR1 is SGHNT and CDR2 is YYREEE (reference sequence). The ends were cut back, 3 bases at V and 2 bases at J, with 12 bases in the middle. This CDR3 is CASSSQRAPYEQYF. The CDR3 nucleotides are TGTGCCAGCAGCTCCCAACGCGCCCCCTACGAGCAGTACTTC.

In its sample, this clone was seen once. The V call is TRBV7-6, the J call TRBJ2-5, with a tentative D call TRBD1 (5 bases). The CDR3 is 17 amino acids. In germline, CDR1 is SGHVS, CDR2 FNYEAQ. V gave up 6 bases and J gave up 5 bases, with 25 bases separating them. The chain's CDR3 is CASSPIAQGYFGETQYF. The CDR3 DNA is TGTGCCAGCAGTCCGATTGCTCAGGGTTATTTTGGGGAGACCCAGTACTTC.

V and J are TRBV7-9 and TRBJ2-3; D may be TRBD2 (5 bases). Trimming shortened V by 5 bases and J by 5 bases, and 20 bases separated the two germline ends. Germline values: CDR1 SEHNR, CDR2 FQNEAQ (reference sequence). This CDR3 spans 16 amino acids. The DNA of the CDR3 is TGTGCCAGCAGCCAGTCAAGCGGCGGGCGGAGAGATACGCAGTATTTT. Amino acids: CASSQSSGGRRDTQYF.

The V gene is TRBV6-5, the J gene TRBJ2-7, with TRBD1 as a possible D gene (5 bases). Looked up from germline, CDR1 is MNHEY and CDR2 is SVGAGI. The CDR3 consists of 14 residues. Trimming stripped 6 bases from V and 3 bases from J, with 15 bases between. The CDR3 region is CASRVRERGYEQYF. The CDR3 region has the DNA TGTGCCAGCAGAGTCAGGGAAAGGGGCTACGAGCAGTACTTC.

The chain recombines TRBV7-9 with TRBJ2-1; possible D gene TRBD2, 7 bases. Between the trimmed V and J ends, which lost 5 bases and 6 bases, there was a span of 20 bases. CDR1 SEHNR and CDR2 FQNEAQ come from the germline V gene (reference sequence). This CDR3 contains 16 residues. This CDR3 reads CASSPVYRGAVNEQFF. The CDR3 coding sequence is TGTGCCAGCAGCCCGGTTTATCGGGGGGCGGTCAATGAGCAGTTCTTC.

The V gene is TRBV7-2, the J gene TRBJ1-1; possible D gene TRBD1, 6 bases. The germline V gene encodes CDR1 SGHTA and CDR2 FQGNSA. V was cut by 4 bases and J by 1 base, with 7 bases left in between. This CDR3 spans 13 amino acids. The DNA for the CDR3 is TGTGCCAGCAGCTACAGGGAGAACACTGAAGCTTTCTTT. As protein: CASSYRENTEAFF.